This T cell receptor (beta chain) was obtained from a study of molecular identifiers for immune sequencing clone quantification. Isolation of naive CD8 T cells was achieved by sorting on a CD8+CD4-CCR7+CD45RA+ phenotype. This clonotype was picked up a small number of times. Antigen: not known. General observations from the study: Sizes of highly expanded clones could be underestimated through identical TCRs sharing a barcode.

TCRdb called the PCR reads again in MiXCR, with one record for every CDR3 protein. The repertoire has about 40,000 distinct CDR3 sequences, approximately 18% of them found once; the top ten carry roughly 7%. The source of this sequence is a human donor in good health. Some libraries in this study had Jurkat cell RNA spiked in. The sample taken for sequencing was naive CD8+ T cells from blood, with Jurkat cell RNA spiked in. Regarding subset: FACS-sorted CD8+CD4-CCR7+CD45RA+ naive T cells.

Written as DNA, the CDR3 is TGTGCCAGCAGTTACGAACTATTTAGCGGGAGGATAAACAATGAGCAGTTCTTC. Translated, it gives CASSYELFSGRINNEQFF. The V and J genes are TRBV6-2 or TRBV6-3 and TRBJ2-1, with 10 bases aligning to TRBD2. This CDR3 spans 18 amino acids. Germline trimming cut 2 bases from V and 5 bases from J; bases unmatched to any gene: 12. Per germline, CDR1 MNHEY and CDR2 SVGEGT.